Sequencing of this T cell receptor (beta chain) was carried out in a study of cytomegalovirus exposure and HLA in healthy donors. The trim removed 5 bases at V and 8 bases at J, leaving 9 bases unmatched. The CDR3 length is 15 residues. In germline, CDR1 is LGHNA, CDR2 YNFKEQ. While unrecorded immune exposures were likely, the donors were nominally healthy when sampled. Study findings and constraints: Altogether, more than 150 TCR beta chains were recorded as cytomegalovirus-associated.

The primer mix had 60 Vbeta and 13 Jbeta primers. TCRdb's copy holds only in-frame clones and misses some; the assay was immunoSEQ multiplex PCR. This table holds 150,000 or so clones, about 75% found once. A remark on this clone: No antigen is known for it.

Input material: PBMCs. The TCR was taken from a man aged 30-40 years in good health and CMV-seronegative. This chain links TRBV4-2 with TRBJ1-3; 10 nucleotides agree with TRBD1. In DNA, the CDR3 is TGTGCCAGCAGCTTACGGGACAGGGGAGAGGACACCATATATTTT. The encoded protein is CASSLRDRGEDTIYF.